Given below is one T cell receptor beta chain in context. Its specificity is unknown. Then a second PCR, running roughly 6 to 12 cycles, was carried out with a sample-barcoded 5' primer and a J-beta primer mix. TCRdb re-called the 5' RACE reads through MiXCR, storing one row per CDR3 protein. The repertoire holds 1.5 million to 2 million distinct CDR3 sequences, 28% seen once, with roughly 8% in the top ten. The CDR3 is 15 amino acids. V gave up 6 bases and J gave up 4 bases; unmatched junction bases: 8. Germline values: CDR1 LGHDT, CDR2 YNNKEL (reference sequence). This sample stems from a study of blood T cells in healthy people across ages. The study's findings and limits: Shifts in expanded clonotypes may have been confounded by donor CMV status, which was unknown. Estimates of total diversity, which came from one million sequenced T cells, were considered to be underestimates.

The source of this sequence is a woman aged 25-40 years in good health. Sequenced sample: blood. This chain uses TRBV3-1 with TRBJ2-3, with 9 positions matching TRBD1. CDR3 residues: CASRQTGQGSDTQYF. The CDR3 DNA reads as TGTGCCAGCAGACAAACCGGACAGGGGTCAGATACGCAGTATTTT.